This T cell receptor beta chain was sequenced during a study of low-dose radiotherapy and immunotherapy resistance in tumors. Overall study: Every 2 weeks, cohort 1 got 0.5 Gy, reaching 6.5 Gy to the planning target volume. The authors gave intravenous cyclophosphamide 200 mg/m2 every two weeks, one day before radiation and immunotherapy.

V lost 4 bases and J 3 bases, leaving 5 bases between the germline ends. Germline V gene data show CDR1 as SGHKS and CDR2 as YYEKEE (reference sequence). The CDR3 covers 13 residues. TRAV- and TRBV-specific primers were used for first-strand cDNA, which covered alpha and beta chains. It was with a constant-region primer and a V-primer adapter that TCRs were amplified over around 20 PCR cycles. TCRdb reprocessed the reads with MiXCR, giving one entry per CDR3 protein. The sample yields 60,000 to 90,000 distinct CDR3 sequences, roughly 30% seen once. The sample's time point: before trial treatment. Eligibility criteria specified advanced solid malignancies devoid of tumor-infiltrating lymphocytes.

The chain links TRBV5-5 to TRBJ2-6; no clear D. This receptor was taken from a female donor with ovarian cancer. The sequencing here drew on PBMCs, taken before treatment. CDR3 DNA sequence: TGTGCCAGCAGCGCCGGTGGGGCCAACGTCCTGACTTTC. Encoded protein: CASSAGGANVLTF.